The 17 T cell receptor beta chains below come from one sample, sequenced in a study of PD-1 blockade in classical Hodgkin lymphoma. Every patient had relapsed following autologous stem cell transplantation, and cohorts differed in brentuximab vedotin exposure. Sequencing was performed with immunoSEQ multiplex PCR; in TCRdb, only in-frame clones are kept and a portion is missing. The table lists 35,000 to 45,000 clones, about 71% of them singletons. Source: peripheral blood mononuclear cells (PBMCs), taken at baseline. These TCRs come from a human donor with classical Hodgkin lymphoma.

The V and J genes are TRBV5-1 and TRBJ1-4; 7 bases line up with TRBD1. J was trimmed by 4 bases and V by 4 bases; bases with no gene match: 10. Germline CDR1 reads SGHRS; CDR2 reads YFSETQ. The CDR3 totals 16 residues. Written as DNA, the CDR3 is TGCGCCAGCAGCCCGGACAGGATTTCTTTTAATGAAAAACTGTTTTTT. Residues: CASSPDRISFNEKLFF.

This clone was found a few times. This chain joins TRBV7-9 and TRBJ2-2; 12 nucleotides line up with TRBD2. Germline loops: CDR1 SEHNR, CDR2 FQNEAQ (reference sequence). The V gene end was trimmed by 6 bases and the J gene end by 6 bases; junction bases not matched to a gene: 17. This CDR3 is built from 19 residues. The CDR3 DNA is TGTGCCAGCAGGAGCCTAGCGGGAGGGCCAAGAGATTCTGCCGGGGAGCTGTTTTTT. Amino acid sequence: CASRSLAGGPRDSAGELFF.

The rearrangement uses TRBV27 and TRBJ2-1; weak D call: TRBD1 (5 bases). Trimming shortened V by 4 bases and J by 8 bases, and 9 bases separated the two germline ends. The V gene's germline CDR1 is MNHEY and CDR2 SMNVEV (reference sequence). The CDR3 extends over 12 amino acids. The CDR3 region is CASSWRRDEQFF. In DNA, the CDR3 is TGTGCCAGCAGTTGGCGCAGGGATGAGCAGTTCTTC.

The chain links TRBV7-2 to TRBJ2-1; D call uncertain. The CDR3 totals 11 residues. Trimming pared 5 bases from V and 6 bases from J, leaving 5 bases between. Germline assignment: CDR1 SGHTA and CDR2 FQGNSA. This chain's CDR3 is CASSHSNEQFF. CDR3 DNA sequence: TGTGCCAGCAGCCACTCCAATGAGCAGTTCTTC.

Regarding this clone: Sequence at one end of the junction differs from germline and may be a read error. V and J are TRBV10-3 and TRBJ2-1; D is uncertain. Germline CDR1 and CDR2: ENHRY and SYGVKD. This CDR3 contains 15 residues. CDR3: CAIGEQSSSYNEQFF. CDR3 in DNA: TGTGCCATCGGTGAGCAGTCCAGCTCCTACAATGAGCAGTTCTTC.

The chain links TRBV7-2 to TRBJ2-7; D call uncertain. The CDR3 length is 11 residues. V was clipped by 6 bases and J by 1 base, with 4 bases between them. Germline V gives CDR1 SGHTA, CDR2 FQGNSA. DNA for the CDR3: TGTGCCAGCAGTCTATCCTACGAGCAGTACTTC. It codes for CASSLSYEQYF. Together with reference TRBV7-2 and TRBJ2-7, the CDR3 gives the full variable domain: GAGVSQSPSNKVTEKGKDVELRCDPISGHTALYWYRQSLGQGLEFLIYFQGNSAPDKSGLPSDRFSAERTGGSVSTLTIQRTQQEDSAVYLCASSLSYEQYFGPGTRLTVT.

This clone was detected only a few times. This chain connects TRBV13 to TRBJ2-3; D uncertain. The V end lost 4 bases, the J end lost 2 bases, and 19 bases lay between the germline ends. Germline V gene data show CDR1 as PRHDT and CDR2 as FYEKMQ (reference sequence). CDR3 length: 17 residues. The CDR3 DNA reads TGTGCCAGCAGCTCCGTTAGGGTAGCCGACACCACAGATACGCAGTATTTT. This gives the protein CASSSVRVADTTDTQYF.

In its sample, this clone was seen many times. The DNA for the CDR3 is TGTGCCAGCAGTAGTACAGGGCCCTCCTACGAGCAGTACTTC. This encodes CASSSTGPSYEQYF. This chain links TRBV27 with TRBJ2-7, with a weak D call TRBD1 (6 bases). The CDR3 covers 14 residues. CDR1 is MNHEY and CDR2 is SMNVEV in the germline V gene (reference sequence). The ends were cut back, 5 bases at V and 0 bases at J, with 11 bases in the middle.

V usage is TRBV9 and J usage is TRBJ1-6, with TRBD1 as a possible D gene (5 bases). Trimming took off 0 bases at V and 5 bases at J, with 12 bases between the two ends. There are 16 residues in the CDR3. Germline loops: CDR1 SGDLS, CDR2 YYNGEE. CDR3 sequence (DNA): TGTGCCAGCAGCGTAGCTTGGGGGGTTAATAATTCACCCCTCCACTTT. Amino acid sequence: CASSVAWGVNNSPLHF.

J is TRBJ1-1 and V is TRBV7-6; D unclear. With 5 bases removed from V and 0 bases from J, the gap between germline ends came to 10 bases. This CDR3 is built from 14 residues. The germline V gene has CDR1 SGHVS and CDR2 FNYEAQ. DNA for the CDR3: TGTGCCAGCAGCGGCGCAGGCATGAACACTGAAGCTTTCTTT. Amino acids: CASSGAGMNTEAFF.

The CDR3 region is CAWSVQTGGGGYTF. CDR3 nucleotides: TGTGCCTGGAGTGTACAGACAGGGGGAGGAGGCTACACCTTC. The chain employs TRBV30 and TRBJ1-2; 9 positions agree with TRBD1. The J segment lost 8 bases and the V segment lost 0 bases, leaving 7 bases of the junction unmatched. The CDR3 length is 14 residues. Germline CDR1 is GTSNPN and CDR2 is SVGIG (reference sequence).

The chain has TRBV19 and TRBJ2-7; 8 bases are shared with TRBD2. CDR3 length: 13 amino acids. The V and J ends lost 4 bases and 6 bases, in that order; junction bases with no gene match: 5. CDR1 is LNHDA and CDR2 is SQIVND in the germline V gene (reference sequence). The CDR3 sequence is CASSNLAGLEQYF. DNA of the CDR3: TGTGCCAGTAGTAATCTAGCGGGCCTCGAGCAGTACTTC.

The chain carries TRBV4-2 and TRBJ1-4; D may be TRBD1 (6 bases). Trimming shortened V by 4 bases and J by 0 bases, and 12 bases separated the two germline ends. The CDR3 has 16 residues. Germline V lookup: CDR1 LGHNA, CDR2 YNFKEQ. The CDR3 DNA is TGTGCCAGCAGCCCGTTAGGGGGAGCAACTAATGAAAAACTGTTTTTT. This codes for CASSPLGGATNEKLFF.

The J gene is TRBJ1-3, the V gene TRBV7-9; D is undetermined. Germline CDR1 reads SEHNR; CDR2 reads FQNEAQ (reference sequence). The CDR3 length is 14 residues. Trimming shortened V by 5 bases and J by 0 bases, and 8 bases separated the two germline ends. The CDR3 here is CASSPENSGNTIYF. The CDR3 DNA sequence: TGTGCCAGCAGCCCTGAGAACTCTGGAAACACCATATATTTT. Full variable domain (outside the CDR3, taken from reference TRBV7-9 and TRBJ1-3): DTGVSQNPRHKITKRGQNVTFRCDPISEHNRLYWYRQTLGQGPEFLTYFQNEAQLEKSRLLSDRFSAERPKGSFSTLEIQRTEQGDSAMYLCASSPENSGNTIYFGEGSWLTVV.

This chain uses TRBV1 with TRBJ1-2; the table's D gene call, TRBD1, was not cross checked with the DNA. TRBV1 is tagged as a pseudogene. This CDR3 has 14 residues. This CDR3 reads CTSSTDRGIRGYTF. Written as DNA, the CDR3 is TGCACCAGCAGTACGGACAGGGGTATTCGGGGCTACACCTTC.

The rearrangement joins TRBV6-5 to TRBJ1-5; D not certain. The CDR3 covers 15 residues. Per the germline V gene, CDR1 is MNHEY and CDR2 is SVGAGI. V was shortened by 0 bases and J by 2 bases, with 8 bases between the two germline ends. The chain's CDR3 is CASSYSRPGNQPQHF. The CDR3 nucleotides are TGTGCCAGCAGTTACTCTCGACCGGGCAATCAGCCCCAGCATTTT.

The chain uses TRBV5-6 and TRBJ1-1; 12 positions agree with TRBD1. This CDR3 comprises 15 residues. J gave up 7 bases and V 6 bases, and 10 bases lay outside the gene matches. Germline CDR1 SGHDT, CDR2 YYEEEE. The CDR3 sequence: CASNLWGQGAVEAFF. The CDR3 nucleotides are TGTGCCAGCAACCTGTGGGGACAGGGGGCTGTTGAAGCTTTCTTT.